The clone carrying this T cell receptor (beta chain) came up many times. What it binds is unknown. The sample belongs to a study of cytomegalovirus exposure and HLA in healthy donors. Whole-study results and caveats: Generally TCR sequences proved uncommon, though certain public TCRs appeared in numerous donors.

Per the germline V gene, CDR1 is LNHDA and CDR2 is SQIVND (reference sequence). The CDR3 spans 13 residues. After removal of 4 bases from V and 5 bases from J, the junction contained 5 bases not matched to a gene. Sequenced by immunoSEQ multiplex PCR; TCRdb stores in-frame clones only, minus some. The sample contains roughly 280,000 clones, approximately 86% of which appear only once. Sequencing input: PBMCs. The clonotype originates from a young woman in good health and CMV-seronegative. The V gene is TRBV19, the J gene TRBJ2-7, with 7 bases that match TRBD2. The CDR3 sequence: CASSTQRGHEQYF. CDR3 DNA: TGTGCCAGTAGTACCCAGCGGGGCCACGAGCAGTACTTC.